This T cell receptor beta chain was profiled in a study of blood T cell repertoires in COVID-19. On the study more broadly: The United States, Italy and Spain provided the acute and convalescent COVID-19 samples. T cells, B-cell-depleted T cells, or PBMCs provided the cDNA or gDNA that served as material.

V trimming: 5 bases; J trimming: 5 bases; junction bases outside the gene matches: 9. The length of the CDR3 is 15 residues. Germline CDR1 is MDHEN and CDR2 is SYDVKM. Authors' analysis steps: How many nucleated cells were present was estimated from reference gene primer amplification. Using immunoSEQ multiplex PCR, the repertoire was profiled, and TCRdb retains in-frame clones only, with some absent. D and trimming come from the DNA, and the V and J calls and clone size come from that table. The top ten clones hold 1% of a sample with around 300,000 clones, 87% of them seen once. The TCR sequence derives from a man over 45 with active or convalescent COVID-19. V is TRBV28 and J is TRBJ1-5, with 7 nucleotides matching TRBD1. Sequencing was carried out using peripheral blood. CDR3 DNA sequence: TGTGCCAGCAGTAACAAGGGCAGGGGGTATCAGCCCCAGCATTTT. Amino acid sequence: CASSNKGRGYQPQHF.